The rows below give T cell receptor beta chains drawn from one sample of a study of shared clonotypes between healthy human individuals. Only in-frame clones appear in the TCRdb table, and some are missing; sequencing was by immunoSEQ multiplex PCR. The table shows hundreds of thousands of clones, with roughly 96% occurring only once. The sequenced sample was naive CD8+ T cells sorted from blood. The receptors originated from a woman in her 30s in good health. Both conserved end residues are part of each CDR3. The D gene is left open where the match is weak. Clone size is shown for a subset of rows, as once, few, many or a class of expanded clone.

V: TRBV28; D: .; J: TRBJ2-7; size: .; DNA: TGTGCCAGCGGTAAGCTCTACGAGCAGTACTTC; CDR3: CASGKLYEQYF
V: TRBV10-2; D: .; J: TRBJ2-7; size: .; DNA: TGCGCCAGCAGTGAGTCGGGGGCTAGAATTTCCCACGAGCAGTACTTC; CDR3: CASSESGARISHEQYF
V: TRBV27; D: .; J: TRBJ1-1; size: .; DNA: TGTGCCAGCAGCCGGCGGAGCAGACAGCTCACTGAAGCTTTCTTT; CDR3: CASSRRSRQLTEAFF
V: TRBV4-1; D: TRBD2; J: TRBJ2-7; size: .; DNA: TGCGCCAGCAGCCCCGAGATAGCGGGAGGGTCTGAAGAGCAGTACTTC; CDR3: CASSPEIAGGSEEQYF
V: TRBV25-1; D: .; J: TRBJ1-2; size: .; DNA: TGTGCCAGCAGTTCGACAGCTAACTATGGCTACACCTTC; CDR3: CASSSTANYGYTF
V: TRBV11-2; D: .; J: TRBJ2-7; size: .; DNA: TGTGCCAGCAGCTTAGGAGACGAGCAGTACTTC; CDR3: CASSLGDEQYF
V: TRBV13; D: .; J: TRBJ2-5; size: .; DNA: TGTGCCAGCAGCTTAGGGCTCAACCAAGAGACCCAGTACTTC; CDR3: CASSLGLNQETQYF
V: TRBV7-9; D: .; J: TRBJ2-5; size: .; DNA: TGTGCCAGCAGCGCCAGTTGGGGGGAGGAAGAGACCCAGTACTTC; CDR3: CASSASWGEEETQYF
V: TRBV11-1; D: .; J: TRBJ1-1; size: .; DNA: TGTGCCAGCAGCTCAGGAGGTAACACTGAAGCTTTCTTT; CDR3: CASSSGGNTEAFF
V: TRBV28; D: .; J: TRBJ2-1; size: .; DNA: TGTGCCAGCAGTTTTCGGGGCAGGGGTTACAATGAGCAGTTCTTC; CDR3: CASSFRGRGYNEQFF
V: TRBV5-6; D: .; J: TRBJ1-5; size: once; DNA: TGTGCCAGCAGCTTTAGTAATCAGCCCCAGCATTTT; CDR3: CASSFSNQPQHF
V: TRBV27; D: .; J: TRBJ2-7; size: .; DNA: TGTGCCAGCAGTTTGAGTCCCCCCTACGAGCAGTACTTC; CDR3: CASSLSPPYEQYF
V: TRBV13; D: TRBD2; J: TRBJ2-2; size: .; DNA: TGTGCCAGCAGCTCGACTAGCGGGGTGGCCGGGGAGCTGTTTTTT; CDR3: CASSSTSGVAGELFF
V: TRBV7-6; D: .; J: TRBJ2-1; size: .; DNA: TGTGCCAGCAGCTTTGACTACTCCCCCTACAATGAGCAGTTCTTC; CDR3: CASSFDYSPYNEQFF
V: TRBV28; D: .; J: TRBJ1-5; size: .; DNA: TGTGCCAGCAGTTTGACCACTTATAGCAATCAGCCCCAGCATTTT; CDR3: CASSLTTYSNQPQHF
V: TRBV5-8; D: .; J: TRBJ2-1; size: .; DNA: TGTGCCAGCAGCTTGGGAGCTCGGACTTACAATGAGCAGTTCTTC; CDR3: CASSLGARTYNEQFF
V: TRBV28; D: .; J: TRBJ2-7; size: .; DNA: TGTGCCAGCAGTTCTGGACTAATCTACGAGCAGTACTTC; CDR3: CASSSGLIYEQYF
V: TRBV27; D: .; J: TRBJ1-6; size: .; DNA: TGTGCCAGCAGTCCGGACTACTTCTCCTATAATTCACCCCTCCACTTT; CDR3: CASSPDYFSYNSPLHF
V: TRBV11-1; D: TRBD2; J: TRBJ2-1; size: .; DNA: TGTGCCAGCAGCTTAGGGGCGGGAGGAAACAATGAGCAGTTCTTC; CDR3: CASSLGAGGNNEQFF
V: TRBV4-1; D: .; J: TRBJ1-1; size: .; DNA: TGCGCCAGCAGCCAAGATGTTCACAGACTGAACACTGAAGCTTTCTTT; CDR3: CASSQDVHRLNTEAFF
V: TRBV28; D: .; J: TRBJ2-5; size: .; DNA: TGTGCCAGCAGCCCCGGTACTCGAGAGACCCAGTACTTC; CDR3: CASSPGTRETQYF
V: TRBV27; D: TRBD1; J: TRBJ2-2; size: .; DNA: TGTGCCAGCAGTTTGGTGCAACAGGGGGCCGGGGAGCTGTTTTTT; CDR3: CASSLVQQGAGELFF
V: TRBV9; D: TRBD2; J: TRBJ2-7; size: .; DNA: TGTGCCAGCAGCGGGGGACTAGCGGGAGGCTTTTCGGGCGAGCAGTACTTC; CDR3: CASSGGLAGGFSGEQYF
V: TRBV7-9; D: TRBD2; J: TRBJ2-1; size: .; DNA: TGTGCCAGCAGGCCACTAGCGAATGAGCAGTTCTTC; CDR3: CASRPLANEQFF
V: TRBV6-1; D: .; J: TRBJ1-3; size: .; DNA: TGTGCCACTTATTGGGGAGGGGGGCCTGGAAACACCATATATTTT; CDR3: CATYWGGGPGNTIYF
V: TRBV28; D: .; J: TRBJ2-7; size: .; DNA: TGTGCCAGCAGCCCCACCGTAGGGTACTACGAGCAGTACTTC; CDR3: CASSPTVGYYEQYF
V: TRBV25-1; D: .; J: TRBJ1-2; size: .; DNA: TGTGCCAGCTCGGAGGGGGGGTATGGCTACACCTTC; CDR3: CASSEGGYGYTF
V: TRBV10-3; D: .; J: TRBJ2-1; size: .; DNA: TGTGCCATCAGTGAGTACAAAAATGAGCAGTTCTTC; CDR3: CAISEYKNEQFF
V: TRBV9; D: TRBD2; J: TRBJ2-7; size: .; DNA: TGTGCCAGCAGTGAAACCGGGACTAGCTCATCCGAGCAGTACTTC; CDR3: CASSETGTSSSEQYF
V: TRBV27; D: .; J: TRBJ2-6; size: .; DNA: TGTGCCAGCAGTCCCGGGGCCAACGTCCTGACTTTC; CDR3: CASSPGANVLTF
V: TRBV4-1; D: .; J: TRBJ1-4; size: .; DNA: TGCGCCAGCAGCCCAGACGGGTTAGAGGAAAAACTGTTTTTT; CDR3: CASSPDGLEEKLFF
V: TRBV7-9; D: TRBD1; J: TRBJ2-3; size: .; DNA: TGTGCCAGCAGCTTTACGGGGTGGGACAGGCCCACAGATACGCAGTATTTT; CDR3: CASSFTGWDRPTDTQYF
V: TRBV11-2; D: .; J: TRBJ2-7; size: .; DNA: TGTGCCAGCAGCTTAAGAAGGACTTACGAGCAGTACTTC; CDR3: CASSLRRTYEQYF
V: TRBV2; D: .; J: TRBJ1-1; size: .; DNA: TGTGCCTACAGCCCCTGGGGGGTGGACAGCCAGAACGCTGAAGCTTTCTTT; CDR3: CAYSPWGVDSQNAEAFF
V: TRBV19; D: .; J: TRBJ1-3; size: .; DNA: TGTGCCAGTAGTATGGGTGGAAACACCATATATTTT; CDR3: CASSMGGNTIYF
V: TRBV29-1; D: TRBD2; J: TRBJ2-3; size: .; DNA: TGCAGCGTTGTCCTCCTAGCGGGAGCGGTGGCAGATACGCAGTATTTT; CDR3: CSVVLLAGAVADTQYF
V: TRBV4-1; D: TRBD1; J: TRBJ1-1; size: .; DNA: TGCGCCAGCAGCCGCAGGGGGCAGCACACTGAAGCTTTCTTT; CDR3: CASSRRGQHTEAFF
V: TRBV28; D: TRBD2; J: TRBJ2-7; size: .; DNA: TGTGCCAGCAGTTTACCCCGACTAGCGGGGCACGAGCAGTACTTC; CDR3: CASSLPRLAGHEQYF
V: TRBV7-6; D: TRBD1; J: TRBJ1-6; size: .; DNA: TGTGCCAGCAGTCCCAGGGGGCAGGCGGGAAATTCACCCCTCCACTTT; CDR3: CASSPRGQAGNSPLHF
V: TRBV27; D: .; J: TRBJ2-1; size: .; DNA: TGTGCCAGCAAGGAGGGGGTACCCTACAATGAGCAGTTCTTC; CDR3: CASKEGVPYNEQFF
V: TRBV28; D: TRBD2; J: TRBJ2-1; size: .; DNA: TGTGCCAGCAGTTTTAACCCCCGGGTCGGGACTAGTGCCGATGAGCAGTTCTTC; CDR3: CASSFNPRVGTSADEQFF
V: TRBV21-1; D: .; J: TRBJ2-2; size: .; DNA: TGTGCCAGCAGCAAAGGACTAGCGGTCACCGGGGAGCTGTTTTTT; CDR3: CASSKGLAVTGELFF
V: TRBV6-5; D: .; J: TRBJ1-4; size: once; DNA: TGTGCCAGCAGCCCCTGGACAGCCGGGGGGGAAAAACTGTTTTTT; CDR3: CASSPWTAGGEKLFF
V: TRBV2; D: .; J: TRBJ2-3; size: .; DNA: TGTGCCAGCAGTGAAGCGGGCCGGAGACACACAGATACGCAGTATTTT; CDR3: CASSEAGRRHTDTQYF
V: TRBV9; D: .; J: TRBJ2-5; size: .; DNA: TGTGCCAGCAGCGTCAACGGGGGACAAGAGACCCAGTACTTC; CDR3: CASSVNGGQETQYF
V: TRBV4-2; D: TRBD2; J: TRBJ2-3; size: .; DNA: TGTGCCAGCAGCCAAGATGAGGGAGGGCTGACAGATACGCAGTATTTT; CDR3: CASSQDEGGLTDTQYF
V: TRBV6-1; D: .; J: TRBJ1-1; size: .; DNA: TGTGCCAGCAGTGTAGGACGTAACGTGGACACTGAAGCTTTCTTT; CDR3: CASSVGRNVDTEAFF
V: TRBV6-5; D: .; J: TRBJ2-3; size: .; DNA: TGTGCCAGCAGTTACTCCCCAGGCGCTAGCACAGATACGCAGTATTTT; CDR3: CASSYSPGASTDTQYF
V: TRBV28; D: TRBD2; J: TRBJ2-7; size: .; DNA: TGTGCCAGCAGTTTGACCCCGGGACTAGCGGACGAGCAGTACTTC; CDR3: CASSLTPGLADEQYF
V: TRBV28; D: .; J: TRBJ1-1; size: .; DNA: TGTGCCAGCACCCCGAACAGCTTGAACACTGAAGCTTTCTTT; CDR3: CASTPNSLNTEAFF
V: TRBV28; D: TRBD2; J: TRBJ2-2; size: .; DNA: TGTGCCAGCAGTCGGGGACTAGCGGGAATGAACACCGGGGAGCTGTTTTTT; CDR3: CASSRGLAGMNTGELFF
V: TRBV21-1; D: .; J: TRBJ2-7; size: .; DNA: TGTGCCACAGTCAGGAACGAGCAGTACTTC; CDR3: CATVRNEQYF